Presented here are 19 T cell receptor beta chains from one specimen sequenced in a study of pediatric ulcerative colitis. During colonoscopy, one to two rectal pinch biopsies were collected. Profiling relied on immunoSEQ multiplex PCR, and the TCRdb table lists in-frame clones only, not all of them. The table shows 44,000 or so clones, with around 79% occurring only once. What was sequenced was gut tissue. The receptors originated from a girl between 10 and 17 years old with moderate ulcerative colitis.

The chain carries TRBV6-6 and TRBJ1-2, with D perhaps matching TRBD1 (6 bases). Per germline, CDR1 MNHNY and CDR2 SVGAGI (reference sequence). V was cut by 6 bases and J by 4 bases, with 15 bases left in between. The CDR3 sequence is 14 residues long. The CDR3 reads CASSSSRGVYGYTF. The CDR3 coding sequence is TGTGCCAGCAGCTCATCCAGGGGCGTCTATGGCTACACCTTC.

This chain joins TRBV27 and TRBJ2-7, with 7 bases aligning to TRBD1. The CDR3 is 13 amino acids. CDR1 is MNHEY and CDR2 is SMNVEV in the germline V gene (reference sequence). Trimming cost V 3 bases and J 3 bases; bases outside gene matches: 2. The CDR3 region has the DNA TGTGCCAGCAGTTTGACAGGGAGCTACGAGCAGTACTTC. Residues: CASSLTGSYEQYF.

CDR3: CASSRTSGFYEQYF. CDR3 in DNA: TGTGCCAGCAGCCGGACTAGCGGATTCTACGAGCAGTACTTC. The rearrangement links TRBV11-2 to TRBJ2-7; TRBD2 agrees at 10 bases. Germline V gene lookup returns CDR1 SGHAT and CDR2 FQNNGV. V shed 5 bases and J 3 bases; nucleotides not matched to a gene: 4. The CDR3 is 14 amino acids.

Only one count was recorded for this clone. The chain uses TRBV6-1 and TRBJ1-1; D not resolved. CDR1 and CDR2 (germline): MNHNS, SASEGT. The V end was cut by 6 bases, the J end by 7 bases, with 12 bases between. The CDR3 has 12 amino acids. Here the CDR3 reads CASREPDFEAFF. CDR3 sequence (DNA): TGTGCCAGCAGGGAGCCAGATTTTGAAGCTTTCTTT.

CDR3 in DNA: TGTGCCAGCTCACCACCGGGCAAGCTTTATGGCTACACCTTC. Protein sequence: CASSPPGKLYGYTF. This chain links TRBV18 with TRBJ1-2; no definite D call. The germline V gene has CDR1 KGHSH and CDR2 LQKENI. CDR3 length: 14 amino acids. Between the trimmed V and J ends, which lost 0 bases and 5 bases, there was a span of 10 bases.

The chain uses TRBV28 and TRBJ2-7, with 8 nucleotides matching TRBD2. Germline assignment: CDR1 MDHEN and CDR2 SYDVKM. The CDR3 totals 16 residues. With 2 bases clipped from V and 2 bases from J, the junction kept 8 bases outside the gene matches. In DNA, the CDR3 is TGTGCCAGCAGTTTACTAGGGGCTAGCGGGCCCTACGAGCAGTACTTC. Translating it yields CASSLLGASGPYEQYF.

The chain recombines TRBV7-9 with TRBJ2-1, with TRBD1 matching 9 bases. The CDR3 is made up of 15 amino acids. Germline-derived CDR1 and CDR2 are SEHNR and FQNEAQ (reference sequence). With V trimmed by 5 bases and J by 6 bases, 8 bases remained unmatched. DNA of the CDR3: TGTGCCAGCAGCCGTGGGACAGGGTTCTTCAATGAGCAGTTCTTC. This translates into CASSRGTGFFNEQFF.

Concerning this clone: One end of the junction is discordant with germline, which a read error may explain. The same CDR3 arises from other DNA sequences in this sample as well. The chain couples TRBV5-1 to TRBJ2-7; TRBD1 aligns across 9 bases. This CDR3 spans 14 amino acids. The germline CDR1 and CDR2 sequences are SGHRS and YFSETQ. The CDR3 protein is CASSIGTGTYEQYF. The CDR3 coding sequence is TGCGCCAGCAGCATCGGGACAGGGACCTATGAGCAGTACTTC.

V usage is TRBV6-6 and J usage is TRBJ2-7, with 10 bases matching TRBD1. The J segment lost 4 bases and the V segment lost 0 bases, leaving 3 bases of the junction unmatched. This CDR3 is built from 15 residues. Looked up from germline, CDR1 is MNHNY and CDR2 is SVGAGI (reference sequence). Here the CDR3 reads CASSYSWTGGYEQYF. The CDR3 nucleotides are TGTGCCAGCAGTTACTCGTGGACAGGGGGGTACGAGCAGTACTTC.

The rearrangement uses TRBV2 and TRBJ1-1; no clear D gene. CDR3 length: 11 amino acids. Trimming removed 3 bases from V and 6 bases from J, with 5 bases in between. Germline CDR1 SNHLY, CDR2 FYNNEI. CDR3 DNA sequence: TGTGCCAGCAGTGAGTTGTCTGAAGCTTTCTTT. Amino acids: CASSELSEAFF.

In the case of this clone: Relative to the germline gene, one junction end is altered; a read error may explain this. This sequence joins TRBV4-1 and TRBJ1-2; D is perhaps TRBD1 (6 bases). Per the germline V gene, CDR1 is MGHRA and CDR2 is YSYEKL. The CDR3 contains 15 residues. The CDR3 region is CASSQDPGGQQIPRF. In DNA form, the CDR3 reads TGCGCCAGCAGCCAAGATCCAGGAGGACAGCAGATACCTCGCTTC.

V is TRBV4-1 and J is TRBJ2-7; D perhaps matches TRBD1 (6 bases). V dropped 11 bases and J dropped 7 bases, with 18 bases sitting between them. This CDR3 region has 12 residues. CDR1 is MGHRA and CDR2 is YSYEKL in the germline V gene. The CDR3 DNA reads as TGCGCCTCACAAAAGGGGGTAGGAGAGCAGTACTTC. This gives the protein CASQKGVGEQYF.

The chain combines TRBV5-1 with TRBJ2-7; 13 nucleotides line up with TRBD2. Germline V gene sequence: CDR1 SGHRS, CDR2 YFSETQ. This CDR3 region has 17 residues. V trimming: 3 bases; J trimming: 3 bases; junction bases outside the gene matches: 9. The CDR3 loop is CASSSQGLAGSVYEQYF. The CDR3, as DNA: TGCGCCAGCAGCTCTCAGGGACTAGCGGGATCCGTCTACGAGCAGTACTTC.

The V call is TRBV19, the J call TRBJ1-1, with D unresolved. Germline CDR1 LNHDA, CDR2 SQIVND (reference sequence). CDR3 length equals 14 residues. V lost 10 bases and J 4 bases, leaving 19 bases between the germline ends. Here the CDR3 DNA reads TGTGCCACCCGCCCCCTTTTGGGCAGCACTGAAGCTTTCTTT. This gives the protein CATRPLLGSTEAFF.

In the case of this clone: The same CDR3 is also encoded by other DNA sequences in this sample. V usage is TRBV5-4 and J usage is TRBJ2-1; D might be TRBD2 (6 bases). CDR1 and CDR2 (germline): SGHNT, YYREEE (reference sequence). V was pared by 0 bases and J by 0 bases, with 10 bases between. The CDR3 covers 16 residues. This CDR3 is CASSLAGGSSYNEQFF. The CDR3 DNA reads TGTGCCAGCAGCTTGGCTGGGGGGAGCTCCTACAATGAGCAGTTCTTC.

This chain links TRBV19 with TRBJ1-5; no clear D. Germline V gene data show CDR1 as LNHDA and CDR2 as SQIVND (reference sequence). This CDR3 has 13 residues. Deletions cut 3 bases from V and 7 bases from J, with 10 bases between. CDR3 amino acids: CASSIRGDQPQHF. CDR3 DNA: TGTGCCAGTAGTATCCGAGGTGACCAGCCCCAGCATTTT. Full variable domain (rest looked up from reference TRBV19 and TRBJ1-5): DGGITQSPKYLFRKEGQNVTLSCEQNLNHDAMYWYRQDPGQGLRLIYYSQIVNDFQKGDIAEGYSVSREKKESFPLTVTSAQKNPTAFYLCASSIRGDQPQHFGDGTRLSIL.

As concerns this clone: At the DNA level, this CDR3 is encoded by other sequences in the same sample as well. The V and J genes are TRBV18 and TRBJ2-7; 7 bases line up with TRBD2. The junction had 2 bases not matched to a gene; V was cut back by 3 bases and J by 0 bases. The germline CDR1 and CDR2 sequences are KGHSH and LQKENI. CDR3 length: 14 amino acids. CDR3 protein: CASSPLADSYEQYF. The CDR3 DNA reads TGTGCCAGCTCACCGCTAGCGGACTCCTACGAGCAGTACTTC.

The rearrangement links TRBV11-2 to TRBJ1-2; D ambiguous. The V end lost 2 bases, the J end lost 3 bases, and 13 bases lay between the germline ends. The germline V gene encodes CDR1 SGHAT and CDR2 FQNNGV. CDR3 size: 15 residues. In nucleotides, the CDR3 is TGTGCCAGCAGCTTAATCCGTGACGCACACTATGGCTACACCTTC. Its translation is CASSLIRDAHYGYTF.

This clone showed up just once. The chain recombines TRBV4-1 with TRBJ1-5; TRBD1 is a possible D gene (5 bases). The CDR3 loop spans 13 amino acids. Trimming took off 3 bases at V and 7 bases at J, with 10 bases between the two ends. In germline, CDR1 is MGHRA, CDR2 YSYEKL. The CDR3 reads CASSQGQRQPQHF. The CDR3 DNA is TGCGCCAGCAGCCAGGGGCAGAGGCAGCCCCAGCATTTT.